This paragraph covers one T cell receptor beta chain sequence. No antigen is known for it. Patients aged 18 to 65 had newly diagnosed hyperthyroidism lasting under 2 months. Together with thyroid ultrasound, orbital computed tomography, serum thyroxine and TRAb, clinical symptoms were used for diagnoses. Regions amplified from RNA transcripts were the TCR beta CDR3 regions. Carried out on the TCR CDR3, a first-round RT-PCR used the HTBI primer set. Using its own MiXCR run on the multiplex PCR reads, TCRdb lists one record per CDR3 protein. The table lists about 690,000 distinct CDR3 sequences, 15% to 20% of them singletons, with roughly a sixth in the top ten. The data derive from a study of T cells in Graves' hyperthyroidism and ophthalmopathy. Regarding the study as a whole: The model foresaw ophthalmopathy a median around 6.8 months prior to onset. Blood also contained most expanded thyroid clonotypes above 0.001.

The sequence came from a man in his forties or fifties with Graves' hyperthyroidism. The sequenced material came from blood.

The CDR3 protein is CASSGQNTGYEQYF. The CDR3 nucleotides read TGTGCCAGCAGTGGACAGAATACAGGTTACGAGCAGTACTTC. This chain links TRBV7-9 with TRBJ2-7; a possible D gene is TRBD1 (6 bases). The CDR3 has 14 residues. V dropped 6 bases and J dropped 4 bases, with 16 bases sitting between them. CDR1 and CDR2 (germline): SEHNR, FQNEAQ (reference sequence).